The present T cell receptor beta chain was sequenced within a study of shared clonotypes between healthy human individuals (dated by TCRdb to 2020 to 2021). As for the study more broadly: The cohort comprised a couple of women and three men aged 18 to 49 years. To increase sequencing depth and limit assay-specific biases, different laboratories used diverse techniques to prepare libraries and sequence TCR repertoires. To estimate repertoire size and how much clonotypes are shared between individuals, the study performed deep sequencing of blood TCR repertoires from five healthy adults. Per donor, leukapheresis produced somewhere between about 0.94 and 9.5 billion PBMCs. For each donor, three plates each were used for CD4 naive and CD4 memory, two plates were used for CD8 naive, and one plate was used for CD8 memory.

Study-level results and caveats: Only blood was sampled, and tissue TCR repertoires likely differ from those in blood. Clonotypes shared by all four sorted-subset donors showed higher generation probabilities than non-shared clonotypes. Incomplete sequencing was indicated by rarefaction of sorted-subset datasets, despite the large sequencing depth. When four donors were compared, the shared fraction of clonotypes was about 5.4% for naive CD4, more than 3% for naive CD8, 2.3% for memory CD4, and approximately 0.4% for memory CD8. Pairwise subsampling indicated that sequencing depth was expected to affect the degree of clonotype sharing among donors. Estimated clonotype richness was generally larger for naive than for memory subsets. Because the study included a small number of donors, the genetic and exposure-history diversity represented was limited.

TCR CDR3 regions were amplified from genomic DNA by multiplex PCR using the deep immunoSEQ assay. Genomic DNA extracted from each cell subset was distributed evenly over all wells of several immunoSEQ 96-well plates, and each plate served as one replicate. Each replicate PCR for sorted subsets received about 220 ng genomic DNA, equal to 30,000 or so T cell genomes. The purified libraries were quantified using a Qubit 3.0 fluorometer, sized with a Bioanalyzer 2100, and then quantified again using the KAPA Library Quantification kit. Each immunoSEQ 96-well plate was sequenced on its own single-read 150-cycle Illumina NextSeq 550 flow cell. In the original analysis: Because the immunoSEQ output included only junctional sequences and no quality scores, the filtering could not be the same as the filtering used for full-length reads. Sequences were annotated with PyIR, a Python wrapper for IgBLAST v1.9, using IMGT germline references to assign V/J genes and CDR3. Reads were filtered out if the reads had weak V/J assignments (E-value above 1e-6), no CDR3, stop codons, out-of-frame junctions, or ambiguous translated residues. V3J clonotypes were defined as sequences sharing the same inferred V gene, J gene, and CDR3 amino acid sequence. Percentage overlap between repertoires was computed as shared unique clonotypes divided by the size of the smaller repertoire. Three approaches were used to assess repertoire richness: RTK rarefaction, the Chao1 estimator, and Recon v2.1 estimates of unobserved clonotypes. Generation probabilities were computed with OLGA for all TCRbeta clonotypes obtained by the gDNA method from a few donors. TCRdb carries this immuneACCESS record with in-frame sequences only. Its versions omit some clonotypes, under half of them owing to an unresolved V gene in the studies checked, with the rest unexplained. The V and J calls and clone size are taken from that table; D and trimming were inferred from the DNA. This sample is represented by under 600,000 clones; roughly 98% of them were singletons. The ten largest clones capture approximately 0.3% of the sample.

CD8 naive samples consisted of CD45RO-negative cells that were positively selected for CCR7, yielding a CD45RA+CCR7+ population without TemRA cells. The donors were healthy, HIV-negative adults who had no recently reported acute infections or vaccinations. Every donor was a Caucasian adult residing in Nashville, Tennessee, USA. Blood was obtained by leukapheresis, after which PBMCs were separated by Ficoll-Histopaque density gradient centrifugation and cryopreserved in liquid nitrogen vapor phase. Purity and quantity of every magnetically sorted T cell population were checked by analytical flow cytometry. Each sorted fraction had its genomic DNA isolated and then quantified by UV absorbance on a Nanodrop 2000c. On this clone itself: It lacks a known antigen. No base quality information exists; no much larger clone differs at one position.

Source material: naive CD8+ T cells sorted from blood. Reading the label with the study, this specimen's cell subset or site is: CD45RA+CCR7+. This clonotype was obtained from a man aged 25-45 years in good health.

Read as DNA, the sequence is TGCAGCGCTGGTAGGACAGGGGGTTTGAGCGAGCAGTACTTC. This yields the protein CSAGRTGGLSEQYF. The chain is encoded by TRBV29-1 joined to TRBJ2-7, with TRBD1 identical over 10 junction bases. Its CDR3 holds 14 amino acids, cysteine through phenylalanine. The DNA shown is the 42-base CDR3, in frame from base 1. Trimming leaves V shorter by 7 bases and J shorter by 6 bases, with the junction holding 12 bases beyond the gene matches. The germline V gene supplies CDR1 SQVTM and CDR2 ANQGSEA.